A single sample gave rise to the 20 T cell receptor beta chains below, sequenced in a study of OX40 agonist ivuxolimab in advanced cancers. The library was generated by the immunoSEQ multiplex PCR assay. Drawn from immuneACCESS, this table holds only the in-frame rearrangements with V and J called that TCRdb kept. Clones are partly lost; checked studies trace under half to an unresolved V gene and leave the rest unexplained. For this sample there are under 15,000 clones; about two thirds appear just once. The ten largest account for 30% to 45% of the sample. Source: CD4+ or CD8+ T cells sorted from blood, taken in a trial of the OX40 agonist ivuxolimab. All receptors come from an adult with an advanced solid tumor such as melanoma, head and neck, liver or kidney cancer.

The rearrangement links TRBV5-4 to TRBJ2-7, with D possibly matching TRBD1 (5 bases). The CDR3 spans 14 residues. The germline gives CDR1 SGHNT, CDR2 YYREEE (reference sequence). The V and J ends lost 5 bases and 3 bases respectively, with 15 bases between them. The CDR3 sequence is CASRAATDFYEQYF. CDR3 in DNA: TGTGCCAGCAGGGCGGCGACAGATTTCTACGAGCAGTACTTC.

This clone was observed a few times. V is TRBV27 and J is TRBJ1-1; no clear D. Trimming left V 6 bases short and J 1 base short, with 6 bases between. The CDR3 extends over 12 amino acids. The germline V gene encodes CDR1 MNHEY and CDR2 SMNVEV (reference sequence). The CDR3 sequence: CASREANTEAFF. The DNA of the CDR3 is TGTGCCAGCAGGGAGGCGAACACTGAAGCTTTCTTT.

This clone was seen only a few times. CDR3 sequence: CASSSPLMTAKNIQYF. In DNA form, the CDR3 reads TGTGCCAGCAGTTCGCCACTGATGACTGCCAAAAACATTCAGTACTTC. This sequence joins TRBV28 and TRBJ2-4; D call uncertain. CDR3 length equals 16 residues. Trimming pared 4 bases from V and 1 base from J, leaving 14 bases between. Looked up from germline, CDR1 is MDHEN and CDR2 is SYDVKM.

This clone was counted ten times or more. The V call is TRBV14, the J call TRBJ1-1, with D maybe TRBD1 (5 bases). The V gene's germline CDR1 is SGHDN and CDR2 FVKESK. The CDR3 has 15 amino acids. Trimming took off 1 base at V and 5 bases at J, with 14 bases between the two ends. This chain's CDR3 is CASSQAGALGTEAFF. The CDR3 nucleotides read TGTGCCAGCAGCCAAGCCGGGGCGCTGGGAACTGAAGCTTTCTTT.

By share, this clone counts as medium-sized. CDR3 in DNA: TGTGCCAGCAGCTTGGTCCTTTTAGTGGTTGGGGACACTGAAGCTTTCTTT. Its translation is CASSLVLLVVGDTEAFF. The chain is built from TRBV5-5 and TRBJ1-1, with unresolved D. CDR3 length equals 17 residues. Germline V gene data show CDR1 as SGHKS and CDR2 as YYEKEE (reference sequence). V was cut by 0 bases and J by 3 bases, with 18 bases left in between.

This chain joins TRBV12-5 and TRBJ1-2; 8 nucleotides match TRBD1. Trimming removed 1 base from V and 4 bases from J; junction bases left unmatched: 2. The germline gives CDR1 LGHNT, CDR2 FRNRAP. The CDR3 runs to 14 residues. The CDR3 loop is CASGLGQGSYGYTF. CDR3 sequence (DNA): TGTGCTAGTGGTTTGGGACAGGGGAGCTATGGCTACACCTTC.

The chain has TRBV13 and TRBJ2-7, with unresolved D. The CDR3 loop spans 12 amino acids. The germline V and J ends were trimmed by 4 bases and 3 bases, with 7 bases remaining between them. Germline V gives CDR1 PRHDT, CDR2 FYEKMQ (reference sequence). The CDR3 bases are TGTGCCAGCAGCTACTCTTACTACGAGCAGTACTTC. Its protein product is CASSYSYYEQYF.

This clone qualifies as medium-sized. Other DNA sequences from this sample encode an identical CDR3 as well. V and J are TRBV30 and TRBJ2-7; tentative D call: TRBD2 (6 bases). Trimming removed 0 bases from V and 4 bases from J, with 10 bases in between. Germline loops: CDR1 GTSNPN, CDR2 SVGIG (reference sequence). The CDR3 consists of 13 residues. The CDR3 sequence: CAWSVLRGYEQYF. The CDR3 DNA sequence: TGTGCCTGGAGTGTACTTCGGGGGTACGAGCAGTACTTC.

J is TRBJ2-1 and V is TRBV4-1; TRBD2 matches 7 bases. Germline V CDR1 and CDR2: MGHRA, YSYEKL. J gave up 4 bases and V 2 bases, and 8 bases lay outside the gene matches. This CDR3 spans 16 amino acids. CDR3 in DNA: TGCGCCAGCAGCCAAAGCAGCGGGAAAAGATACAATGAGCAGTTCTTC. This encodes CASSQSSGKRYNEQFF.

V gene TRBV28 combines with J gene TRBJ2-3; 7 bases agree with TRBD2. The CDR3 is 15 amino acids. From germline, CDR1 is MDHEN and CDR2 SYDVKM. The V gene end was trimmed by 5 bases and the J gene end by 2 bases; junction bases not matched to a gene: 7. The CDR3 DNA is TGTGCCAGCAGTGACCCGGGACTATCCACAGATACGCAGTATTTT. The encoded protein is CASSDPGLSTDTQYF.

V gene TRBV4-1 combines with J gene TRBJ2-7; possible D gene TRBD2, 6 bases. CDR3 size: 13 residues. Germline-derived CDR1 and CDR2 are MGHRA and YSYEKL. V lost 1 base to trimming and J lost 7 bases, with 11 bases between them. The CDR3: CASSQGQGGEQYF. CDR3 nucleotides: TGCGCCAGCAGCCAAGGCCAGGGAGGAGAGCAGTACTTC.

The chain combines TRBV5-5 with TRBJ1-1; D is ambiguous. CDR1 is SGHKS and CDR2 is YYEKEE in the germline V gene (reference sequence). The CDR3 covers 13 residues. V lost 5 bases, J lost 2 bases, and 10 bases lay in between. CDR3 in DNA: TGTGCCAGCAGGCCCGGTTATAACACTGAAGCTTTCTTT. Its translation is CASRPGYNTEAFF.

V is TRBV5-1 and J is TRBJ2-1, with 8 bases fitting TRBD2. Germline lookup yields CDR1 SGHRS and CDR2 YFSETQ. The J segment lost 14 bases and the V segment lost 2 bases, leaving 3 bases of the junction unmatched. The length of the CDR3 is 11 residues. In DNA, the CDR3 is TGCGCCAGCAGCTTCGGGGGGGAAAAGTTCTTC. Translated, it gives CASSFGGEKFF.

Within the sample, this clone is medium-sized. This chain joins TRBV27 and TRBJ2-3, with a possible D match to TRBD2 (6 bases). CDR3 size: 13 residues. The germline CDR1 and CDR2 sequences are MNHEY and SMNVEV (reference sequence). Trimming took 0 bases from V and 5 from J, leaving 6 bases between them. The CDR3 coding sequence is TGTGCCAGCAGTTTATCGGGGGGAGATACGCAGTATTTT. It codes for CASSLSGGDTQYF.

The chain has TRBV27 and TRBJ2-7, with a tentative D call TRBD1 (6 bases). The CDR3 length is 14 residues. Per the germline V gene, CDR1 is MNHEY and CDR2 is SMNVEV (reference sequence). V was cut by 6 bases and J by 2 bases, with 14 bases left in between. DNA for the CDR3: TGTGCCAGCAGAAGTTCGGACAGACCCTACGAGCAGTACTTC. As protein: CASRSSDRPYEQYF.

CDR3 DNA sequence: TGTGCCAGCAGTTTTTTGGGAGAGCAGTTCTTC. It encodes CASSFLGEQFF. The chain joins TRBV28 to TRBJ2-1; D gene uncertain. CDR1 is MDHEN, CDR2 SYDVKM, per germline. V gave up 3 bases and J gave up 10 bases, with 7 bases separating them. This CDR3 has 11 residues.

This sequence joins TRBV7-9 and TRBJ2-2; 11 positions agree with TRBD2. CDR3 length: 16 amino acids. V dropped 5 bases and J dropped 8; count of bases not matched to a gene: 10. Germline V gene sequence: CDR1 SEHNR, CDR2 FQNEAQ (reference sequence). The CDR3 is CASSSEMTSGKGELFF. Written as DNA, the CDR3 is TGTGCCAGCAGCAGTGAGATGACTAGCGGGAAAGGGGAGCTGTTTTTT.

The DNA of the CDR3 is TGTGCCAGCAGCTTCATCTTAGCGGGGTACAATGAGCAGTTCTTC. It translates to CASSFILAGYNEQFF. The chain carries TRBV7-6 and TRBJ2-1; TRBD2 matches 8 bases. The trim removed 3 bases at V and 4 bases at J, leaving 5 bases unmatched. CDR3 length equals 15 residues. Germline values: CDR1 SGHVS, CDR2 FNYEAQ. The full variable domain, its missing parts supplied by reference TRBV7-6 and TRBJ2-1, is GAGVSQSPRYKVTKRGQDVALRCDPISGHVSLYWYRQALGQGPEFLTYFNYEAQQDKSGLPNDRFSAERPEGSISTLTIQRTEQRDSAMYRCASSFILAGYNEQFFGPGTRLTVL.

V usage is TRBV6-5 and J usage is TRBJ2-7; possibly TRBD2 for D (6 bases). V was cut by 7 bases and J by 0 bases, with 7 bases left in between. In germline, CDR1 is MNHEY, CDR2 SVGAGI. This CDR3 spans 12 amino acids. The CDR3 region has the DNA TGTGCCAGCAAGACTAGCTCCTACGAGCAGTACTTC. Translating it yields CASKTSSYEQYF.

V usage is TRBV4-2 and J usage is TRBJ2-7; D is possibly TRBD1 (6 bases). Germline loops: CDR1 LGHNA, CDR2 YNFKEQ. Trimming took 1 base from V and 0 from J, leaving 7 bases between them. The CDR3 consists of 14 residues. The CDR3 nucleotides read TGTGCCAGCAGCCAAGGGGGGCCCTCCTACGAGCAGTACTTC. It codes for CASSQGGPSYEQYF.